One and the same sample provided the 24 T cell receptor beta chains below, sequenced in a study of spatial heterogeneity in lung cancer. TCRdb re-analysed the 5' RACE reads in MiXCR, keeping a single row per CDR3 protein. Of about 29,000 distinct CDR3 sequences in the sample, more than 9% are singletons; the top ten hold 28%. The time point: blood at routine non-recurrence follow-up after resection. Source: PBMCs, taken at follow-up. Every receptor here comes from a female donor with early-stage non-small cell lung cancer.

This clonotype came up many times. The V call is TRBV5-1, the J call TRBJ2-1; D is unresolved. Germline loops: CDR1 SGHRS, CDR2 YFSETQ. Trimming cost V 3 bases and J 7 bases, with 8 bases left between them. The CDR3 is made up of 12 amino acids. CDR3 in DNA: TGCGCCAGCAGCTCTGTGGGTAATGAGCAGTTCTTC. Its translation is CASSSVGNEQFF.

Details on this clonotype: It may be a read error: a sequence one base away is much more abundant. J is TRBJ2-7 and V is TRBV7-2; D is ambiguous. The CDR3 runs to 15 residues. The V end lost 3 bases, the J end lost 0 bases, and 12 bases lay between the germline ends. Germline CDR1 reads SGHTA; CDR2 reads FQGNSA. The CDR3 sequence: CASSFLPWASYEQYF. The CDR3 DNA reads TGTGCCAGCAGCTTCTTACCCTGGGCCTCCTACGAGCAGTACTTC.

This clonotype was counted many times. The chain joins TRBV3-1 to TRBJ2-7, with TRBD2 matching 7 bases. This CDR3 has 13 amino acids. The trim removed 1 base at V and 4 bases at J, leaving 1 base unmatched. CDR1 and CDR2 (germline): LGHDT, YNNKEL (reference sequence). The CDR3 DNA is TGTGCCAGCAGCCAAGCGGGAGGATACGAGCAGTACTTC. Protein: CASSQAGGYEQYF.

This clonotype was recorded many times. The genes are TRBV19 and TRBJ1-1; D perhaps matches TRBD1 (6 bases). CDR3 size: 14 residues. The germline CDR1 and CDR2 sequences are LNHDA and SQIVND (reference sequence). V lost 8 bases and J lost 0, with 13 bases in between. The CDR3 sequence: CASSFQGLNTEAFF. CDR3 bases: TGTGCCAGTTCGTTTCAGGGGCTGAACACTGAAGCTTTCTTT.

J is TRBJ2-5 and V is TRBV7-2; D is unclear. The V and J ends lost 7 bases and 4 bases respectively, with 7 bases between them. The CDR3 consists of 11 residues. Germline CDR1 SGHTA, CDR2 FQGNSA. This chain's CDR3 is CASNFTETQYF. In nucleotides, the CDR3 is TGTGCCAGCAACTTTACAGAGACCCAGTACTTC. The variable domain in full, with the rest retrieved from reference TRBV7-2 and TRBJ2-5, is GAGVSQSPSNKVTEKGKDVELRCDPISGHTALYWYRQSLGQGLEFLIYFQGNSAPDKSGLPSDRFSAERTGGSVSTLTIQRTQQEDSAVYLCASNFTETQYFGPGTRLLVL.

The CDR3 spells CASSLIGVMRATQYF. The CDR3 nucleotides read TGTGCCAGCAGTTTGATTGGGGTCATGAGAGCTACGCAGTATTTT. J is TRBJ2-3 and V is TRBV12-3 or TRBV12-4, with D unclear. V was trimmed by 3 bases and J by 8 bases, leaving 18 bases between them. The CDR3 totals 15 residues.

This clonotype was counted a few times. The V call is TRBV28, the J call TRBJ1-2; weak D call: TRBD1 (6 bases). The germline V gene has CDR1 MDHEN and CDR2 SYDVKM. There are 15 residues in the CDR3. Trimming removed 5 bases at V and 4 bases at J, with 17 bases between. The CDR3 protein is CASSQIRGWGYGYTF. The CDR3 DNA follows: TGTGCCAGCAGTCAGATCAGGGGTTGGGGCTATGGCTACACCTTC.

This clonotype appeared many times. The chain combines TRBV27 with TRBJ2-7; unclear D gene. This CDR3 region has 15 residues. Germline CDR1 reads MNHEY; CDR2 reads SMNVEV (reference sequence). Trimming took 5 bases from V and 5 from J, leaving 19 bases between them. The CDR3: CASSPLTVPSHEQYF. The CDR3 DNA follows: TGTGCCAGCAGTCCACTCACTGTCCCCAGCCACGAGCAGTACTTC.

This clonotype was counted ten times or more. V gene TRBV7-2 combines with J gene TRBJ2-5; no clear D gene. The ends were cut back, 1 base at V and 5 bases at J, with 11 bases in the middle. The CDR3 has 14 residues. Germline V gene lookup returns CDR1 SGHTA and CDR2 FQGNSA. In DNA, the CDR3 is TGTGCCAGCAGCTTAGAGCGACGGCGGGAGACCCAGTACTTC. Encoded protein: CASSLERRRETQYF. Drawing the rest from reference TRBV7-2 and TRBJ2-5, the complete variable domain is GAGVSQSPSNKVTEKGKDVELRCDPISGHTALYWYRQSLGQGLEFLIYFQGNSAPDKSGLPSDRFSAERTGGSVSTLTIQRTQQEDSAVYLCASSLERRRETQYFGPGTRLLVL.

This clonotype has ten or more counts. The chain is built from TRBV27 and TRBJ2-7; 8 nucleotides agree with TRBD1. The junction had 5 bases not matched to a gene; V was cut back by 6 bases and J by 1 base. The CDR3 runs to 14 residues. Germline V CDR1 and CDR2: MNHEY, SMNVEV (reference sequence). The CDR3 bases are TGTGCCAGCAGATGGACAGGGAGTTCCTACGAGCAGTACTTC. Translation: CASRWTGSSYEQYF.

The table lists this clonotype with many counts. This chain uses TRBV29-1 with TRBJ2-2, with D perhaps matching TRBD2 (5 bases). The CDR3 sequence is 11 residues long. Germline CDR1 reads SQVTM; CDR2 reads ANQGSEA. Trimming shortened V by 6 bases and J by 3 bases, and 5 bases separated the two germline ends. The DNA for the CDR3 is TGCAGCGTGAGGGACACCGGGGAGCTGTTTTTT. Protein sequence: CSVRDTGELFF.

This clonotype was picked up many times. The chain employs TRBV3-1 and TRBJ2-5, with 11 bases matching TRBD2. This CDR3 contains 19 residues. Germline V gene sequence: CDR1 LGHDT, CDR2 YNNKEL (reference sequence). The V segment lost 0 bases and the J segment 7 bases; nucleotides outside the gene matches: 16. The CDR3 coding sequence is TGTGCCAGCAGCCAAGAAGATCTAGCGGGGGGACCTATATACCGGACCCAGTACTTC. This codes for CASSQEDLAGGPIYRTQYF.

The rearrangement links TRBV11-2 to TRBJ2-2; D unresolved. Germline CDR1 is SGHAT and CDR2 is FQNNGV. The CDR3 consists of 15 residues. Trimming took off 6 bases at V and 4 bases at J, with 15 bases between the two ends. The CDR3 DNA sequence: TGTGCCAGCAGAGGCCCGTTCCGGAGCACCGGGGAGCTGTTTTTT. Its protein is CASRGPFRSTGELFF.

Ten or more counts support this clonotype. The V call is TRBV28, the J call TRBJ2-5; D gene unclear. The V and J ends lost 3 bases and 4 bases respectively, with 12 bases between them. CDR1 MDHEN and CDR2 SYDVKM come from the germline V gene. The CDR3 loop spans 14 amino acids. As DNA, the CDR3 is TGTGCCAGCAGTTTTACTCGGCTAGGAGAGACCCAGTACTTC. This translates into CASSFTRLGETQYF.

Many counts were recorded for this clonotype. The chain carries TRBV28 and TRBJ1-1; 8 bases fit TRBD1. CDR3 length equals 13 residues. J lost 4 bases, V lost 5 bases, and 3 bases had no gene match. CDR1 is MDHEN, CDR2 SYDVKM, per germline. The CDR3 loop reads CASSRTGGTEAFF. DNA of the CDR3: TGTGCCAGCAGTCGCACAGGGGGCACTGAAGCTTTCTTT.

This clonotype has ten or more counts. The chain has TRBV4-2 and TRBJ2-1; no clear D gene. The CDR3 runs to 14 residues. Germline values: CDR1 LGHNA, CDR2 YNFKEQ. The V and J ends lost 1 base and 8 bases respectively, with 12 bases between them. Here the CDR3 reads CASSQGPEWDEQFF. CDR3 sequence (DNA): TGTGCCAGCAGCCAAGGACCGGAGTGGGATGAGCAGTTCTTC.

This clonotype was counted at least ten times. The J gene is TRBJ2-3, the V gene TRBV12-3 or TRBV12-4; tentative D call: TRBD2 (6 bases). The CDR3 extends over 15 amino acids. The germline V and J ends were trimmed by 0 bases and 4 bases, with 11 bases remaining between them. This CDR3 is CASSLAQTGADTQYF. The CDR3 coding sequence is TGTGCCAGCAGTTTAGCGCAGACGGGGGCAGATACGCAGTATTTT.

This clonotype was recorded many times. This chain joins TRBV18 and TRBJ2-7; 7 nucleotides match TRBD1. After removal of 5 bases from V and 5 bases from J, the junction contained 6 bases not matched to a gene. This CDR3 has 13 residues. Germline assignment: CDR1 KGHSH and CDR2 LQKENI. This CDR3 reads CASSRQGVNEQYF. DNA of the CDR3: TGTGCCAGCTCAAGGCAGGGGGTTAACGAGCAGTACTTC.

CDR3 sequence reads: CASSRQGPTYEQYF. The CDR3 coding sequence is TGTGCCAGTAGTCGGCAGGGCCCGACCTACGAGCAGTACTTC. V gene TRBV19 combines with J gene TRBJ2-7; tentative D call: TRBD1 (5 bases). Germline V gives CDR1 LNHDA, CDR2 SQIVND (reference sequence). CDR3 length equals 14 residues. With 5 bases removed from V and 2 bases from J, the gap between germline ends came to 13 bases.

Regarding this clonotype: A read error is possible here, since a much larger clone lies one base away. The chain is built from TRBV3-1 and TRBJ2-7, with D perhaps TRBD1 (6 bases). The CDR3 sequence is 12 residues long. Per germline, CDR1 LGHDT and CDR2 YNNKEL (reference sequence). V lost 2 bases and J lost 9, with 11 bases in between. CDR3 coding DNA: TGTGCCAGCAGCCAAAGGGGGAGCGTGCAGTACTTC. Protein sequence: CASSQRGSVQYF.

This clonotype was counted at least ten times. This chain joins TRBV29-1 and TRBJ1-1; D might be TRBD1 (5 bases). V was shortened by 6 bases and J by 5 bases, with 19 bases between the two germline ends. Germline V gives CDR1 SQVTM, CDR2 ANQGSEA. This CDR3 is 14 amino acids long. The CDR3 here is CSVQGEGRGTEAFF. The CDR3 DNA is TGCAGCGTCCAAGGGGAGGGTAGAGGGACTGAAGCTTTCTTT. The entire variable domain, with the rest obtained from reference TRBV29-1 and TRBJ1-1, is as follows: SAVISQKPSRDICQRGTSLTIQCQVDSQVTMMFWYRQQPGQSLTLIATANQGSEATYESGFVIDKFPISRPNLTFSTLTVSNMSPEDSSIYLCSVQGEGRGTEAFFGQGTRLTVV.

In this sample, this clonotype turned up a few times. The V gene is TRBV5-5, the J gene TRBJ1-2; possible D gene TRBD1, 6 bases. Deletions cut 0 bases from V and 7 bases from J, with 10 bases between. Per germline, CDR1 SGHKS and CDR2 YYEKEE (reference sequence). The CDR3 length is 13 residues. The CDR3 DNA reads as TGTGCCAGCAGCTTGGACAGGGTTGTTGGCTACACCTTC. Translating it yields CASSLDRVVGYTF. Supplemented by reference TRBV5-5 and TRBJ1-2, the full variable domain reads DAGVTQSPTHLIKTRGQQVTLRCSPISGHKSVSWYQQVLGQGPQFIFQYYEKEERGRGNFPDRFSARQFPNYSSELNVNALLLGDSALYLCASSLDRVVGYTFGSGTRLTVV.

There are many counts of this clonotype. The chain employs TRBV7-9 and TRBJ1-4; D uncertain. Germline V gene lookup returns CDR1 SEHNR and CDR2 FQNEAQ (reference sequence). The CDR3 runs 14 residues. Trimming removed 1 base from V and 5 bases from J, with 8 bases in between. CDR3 sequence reads: CASSLGSLNEKLFF. CDR3 sequence (DNA): TGTGCCAGCAGCTTAGGCAGTCTCAATGAAAAACTGTTTTTT.

This clonotype was seen more than once but under ten times. This chain connects TRBV7-8 to TRBJ2-1; D remains ambiguous. Deletions cut 2 bases from V and 5 bases from J, with 4 bases between. Germline V lookup: CDR1 SGHVS, CDR2 FQNEAQ. CDR3 length: 12 residues. CDR3 sequence reads: CASSLLNNEQFF. CDR3 DNA sequence: TGTGCCAGCAGCTTACTTAACAATGAGCAGTTCTTC.